This TCR beta chain was profiled in a study of T-cell memory formation after mild COVID-19. This clonotype was counted only a few times. UMIs and sample barcodes were carried by the TCR alpha and TCR beta cDNA libraries that 5'RACE produced using constant-segment primers. TCRdb fed the 5' RACE reads into MiXCR, producing one record per CDR3 protein. Among almost 550,000 distinct CDR3 sequences listed, around 20% were seen once. The CDR3 consists of 15 residues. CDR1 SGHRS and CDR2 YFSETQ come from the germline V gene. V was shortened by 4 bases and J by 8 bases, with 18 bases between the two germline ends.

Sequencing input: PBMCs or a T cell subset sorted from them (not recorded which). V and J are TRBV5-1 and TRBJ1-4; unclear D gene. The clonotype originates from an adult woman who had mild COVID-19 (a few samples of this study predate the infection). Cell type and time point are not known. The CDR3 DNA is TGCGCCAGCAGCACCAACAGCCCCGGAGTAGAAAAACTGTTTTTT. Protein sequence: CASSTNSPGVEKLFF.